This T cell receptor (beta chain) was profiled in a study of T-cell memory formation after mild COVID-19 (dated by TCRdb to about 2021). For the study in its entirety: TCR sequence clusters from the two donors were largely donor specific. The cohort comprised two young, previously healthy adult volunteers, one female and one male. T-cell clones expanding and contracting after mild COVID-19 in a couple of donors were tracked by longitudinal TCRalpha and TCRbeta repertoire sequencing. The investigation overall reported the following: The second-wave clones that peaked on day 37 were not confirmed to be SARS-CoV-2 specific. Contracting CD4+ clones were found mainly in CM and EM memory subsets, while CD8+ clones were enriched in EMRA. Some responding clones were detected in pre-infection memory, suggesting pre-existing cross-reactive memory T cells joined the SARS-CoV-2 response. Clones that contracted from day 15 to 85 showed balanced CD4/CD8 phenotypes, whereas a second wave of clones that expanded from day 15 to 37 leaned towards CD4+. The study included only a couple of mild cases, and larger cohorts that include severe cases with pre-infection samples were judged to be necessary.

Sequencing relied on an Illumina NovaSeq 6000. Using 5'RACE with constant-segment primers, TCRalpha and TCRbeta cDNA libraries were constructed, with sample barcodes and unique molecular identifiers added in the process. RNA was extracted from every sample with Trizol reagent. Library amplification was performed in two PCR steps, and a second sample barcode and Illumina TruSeq adapters were introduced in the second step. Libraries were sequenced on an Illumina NovaSeq with 2 x 150 bp paired-end reads. From the authors' description of their analysis: The reads were demultiplexed and collapsed into UMI-guided consensus sequences using migec v1.2.7. Using mixcr v2.1.11, UMI consensuses were aligned to TRA and TRB V and J templates and then assembled into clonotypes. Clonotypes were classified as expanded or contracted when called significant by both edgeR and NoisET, with noise models trained on biological replicates. edgeR calls used a false discovery rate-adjusted p below 0.01 and a log2 fold-change threshold of 1. As an exploratory analysis of dynamics, max-normalized trajectories of the 1000 most abundant clonotypes were examined with PCA combined with hierarchical clustering. The CD4 or CD8 phenotype of responding clones was assigned using the separately sequenced CD4+ and CD8+ repertoires. TCRdb ran its own pipeline on the public reads, namely fastp trimming at Q25 and MiXCR clone calling, and kept in-frame beta chains. Rows with one shared CDR3 protein collapse into an entry with the most common genes and DNA. The V and J calls and clone size come from TCRdb's table, not from the authors' own analysis. Within this sample are tens of thousands of distinct CDR3 sequences, with approximately 15% of them counted one time only. Roughly 33% of the sample is in the top ten clones.

The CDR3 holds 15 amino acids from the cysteine to the phenylalanine. The read is trimmed to its CDR3 DNA, 45 bases read in frame from base 1. The germline V gene encodes CDR1 LGHDT and CDR2 YNNKEL (reference sequence). V was cut back by 2 bases and J by 2 bases, leaving a gap of 10 bases between them. With regard to this clonotype: The specificity of this receptor is unknown. Base qualities are not provided; no much larger clone lies one nucleotide away.

Ficoll-Paque density gradient centrifugation was the method used to isolate PBMCs. This receptor chain uses TRBV3-1 and TRBJ2-1, with a weak D call of TRBD1 (6 bases match). The sequenced material came from PBMCs or a T cell subset sorted from them (not recorded which). The source of this sequence is an adult woman who had mild COVID-19 (a few samples of this study predate the infection). The sample titles of this study are shuffled in the database, so cell type and time point are left out; the donor was told from shared clones. This receptor has the CDR3 CASSQMGATYNEQFF. The nucleotide sequence is TGTGCCAGCAGCCAAATGGGGGCGACCTACAATGAGCAGTTCTTC.